This T cell receptor beta chain was retrieved from a study of blood T cell repertoires in COVID-19 (dated by TCRdb to 2018 to 2021). A note on the overall study: Samples covering the acute and convalescent phases of COVID-19 were provided by collaborators in the United States, Italy and Spain. The prospective study material was composed of cDNA or gDNA derived from T cells, B-cell-depleted T cells, or PBMCs. Subjects who had been exposed to COVID-19, were actively infected with it, or had recovered from it provided the deeply sampled blood TCRbeta repertoires that made up the dataset. The repertoires were released in a freely available public database intended as a resource for research on the immune response to SARS-CoV-2. Samples were obtained from the ongoing ImmuneRACE study (first 160 participants) and from 1,254 subjects provided by 6 global collaborators. Nearly every sample came with metadata listing a de-identified subject ID, COVID-19 status, age in years and sex. HLA class I and class II types, where available, came from metadata supplied by the sample provider rather than from assay-based typing.

The CDR3 runs 13 amino acids, cysteine and phenylalanine included. CDR3 DNA is the only sequence kept; it has 39 bases, read in frame from the first base. Trimming takes 10 bases from V and 7 bases from J, and the germline ends sit 17 bases apart. The germline V gene gives CDR1 as MDHEN and CDR2 as SYDVKM. On the study overall, not on this receptor specifically: How much clinical and demographic metadata was included differed by source and by participant, and the metadata was provided uncurated.

Regarding this clone: Its antigen is still unknown. Nothing much larger sits one base from this clone, and base qualities are not available.

The collaborating institutions used their own protocols to collect whole blood in K2EDTA tubes. For TCRbeta analysis, collaborators shipped samples as frozen whole blood, isolated PBMCs, or DNA extracted from either of those sample types. TCRbeta CDR3 regions were amplified from genomic DNA by means of the immunoSEQ Assay, a bias-controlled multiplex PCR. The published analysis was carried out like this. Nucleated cell counts per sample were estimated from amplification of reference gene primers within the assay. To quantify the absolute abundance of each unique TCRbeta CDR3 rearrangement, sequence reads were collapsed and filtered. Productive Simpson clonality was computed per sample as the square root of Simpson's diversity index over productive rearrangements. In its TCRdb copy, this immuneACCESS table keeps in-frame sequences only and misses some clones. Where compared with another copy, unresolved V genes explain less than half of these, and the others have no known cause. V and J calls and clone size are given by that table; D and trimming were obtained from the DNA. The sample has approximately 180,000 clones on record, 75% to 95% of them singletons. The ten largest clones capture nearly 0.55% of the sample.

Sequences were obtained from peripheral blood. The chain links TRBV28 with TRBJ2-1; TRBD2 is a weak D gene call, 6 bases matching. The sequence derives from a man aged 50 to 60 with acute or convalescent COVID-19. The encoded CDR3 is CATRQGLANEQFF. The nucleotide sequence reads as follows: TGTGCCACACGGCAGGGTCTAGCGAATGAGCAGTTCTTC.